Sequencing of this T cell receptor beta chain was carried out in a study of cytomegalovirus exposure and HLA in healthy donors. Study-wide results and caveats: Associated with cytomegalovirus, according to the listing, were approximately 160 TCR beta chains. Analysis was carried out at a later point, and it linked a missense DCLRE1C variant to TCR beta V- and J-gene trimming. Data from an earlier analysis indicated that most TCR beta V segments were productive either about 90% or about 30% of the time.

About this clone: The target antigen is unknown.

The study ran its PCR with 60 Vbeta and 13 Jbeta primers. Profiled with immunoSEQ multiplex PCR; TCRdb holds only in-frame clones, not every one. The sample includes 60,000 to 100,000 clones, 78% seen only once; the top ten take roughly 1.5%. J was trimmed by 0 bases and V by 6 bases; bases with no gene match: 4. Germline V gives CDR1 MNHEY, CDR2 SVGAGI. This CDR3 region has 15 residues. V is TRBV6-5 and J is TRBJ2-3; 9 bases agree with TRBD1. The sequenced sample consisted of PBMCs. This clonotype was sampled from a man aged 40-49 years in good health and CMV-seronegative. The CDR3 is CASRGQGSSTDTQYF. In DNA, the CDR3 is TGTGCCAGCAGGGGACAGGGCTCTAGCACAGATACGCAGTATTTT.